Each of the 15 T cell receptor beta chains below was sequenced from the same sample in a study of OX40 agonist ivuxolimab in advanced cancers. The library was built by means of the immunoSEQ multiplex PCR assay. The clones in this table, taken by TCRdb from immuneACCESS, are in-frame only. Not every clone is retained; where verified, under half of the shortfall comes from an unresolved V gene, and the cause of the rest is unknown. The sample table contains more than 55,000 clones; only one count was recorded for around 93% of them. Around an eighth of the sample comes from the top ten. Source: CD4+ or CD8+ T cells sorted from blood, taken in a trial of the OX40 agonist ivuxolimab. Receptor source: an adult with an advanced solid tumor such as melanoma, head and neck, liver or kidney cancer.

The gene calls are TRBV6-5 and TRBJ2-7, with D perhaps assigned TRBD1 or TRBD2 (5 bases each). V gave up 10 bases and J gave up 2 bases, with 12 bases separating them. The CDR3 loop spans 12 amino acids. CDR1 is MNHEY and CDR2 is SVGAGI in the germline V gene. CDR3 coding DNA: TGTGCCACCGGGACCGGGGCCTACGAGCAGTACTTC. Translating it yields CATGTGAYEQYF.

The genes are TRBV11-2 and TRBJ2-7; D perhaps matches TRBD1 (5 bases). Trimming stripped 5 bases from V and 6 bases from J, with 11 bases between. CDR3 length: 12 amino acids. Germline-derived CDR1 and CDR2 are SGHAT and FQNNGV. The CDR3: CASSHRLGEQYF. The CDR3 nucleotides are TGTGCCAGCAGCCACAGGTTGGGCGAGCAGTACTTC.

The gene calls are TRBV11-2 and TRBJ2-2, with D perhaps TRBD1 (5 bases). V shed 4 bases and J shed 1 base, with 16 bases lying between them. Looked up from germline, CDR1 is SGHAT and CDR2 is FQNNGV. This CDR3 is 17 amino acids long. CDR3 nucleotides: TGTGCCAGCAGCTCGAGGCTCGACAGAGGGAACACCGGGGAGCTGTTTTTT. Amino acids: CASSSRLDRGNTGELFF.

The gene calls are TRBV6-6 and TRBJ2-7; no definite D call. CDR1 is MNHNY, CDR2 SVGAGI, per germline (reference sequence). The V end lost 6 bases, the J end lost 5 bases, and 11 bases lay between the germline ends. The CDR3 length is 12 residues. Written as DNA, the CDR3 is TGTGCCAGCAGATACCGGACGAACGAGCAGTACTTC. Translated: CASRYRTNEQYF.

The V call is TRBV4-2, the J call TRBJ2-5; possible D gene TRBD2, 6 bases. V was pared by 0 bases and J by 5 bases, with 16 bases between. From germline, CDR1 is LGHNA and CDR2 YNFKEQ. There are 16 residues in the CDR3. DNA for the CDR3: TGTGCCAGCAGCCAAGATACTGGCGGGGTTTTCGAGACCCAGTACTTC. Translated, it gives CASSQDTGGVFETQYF.

The V call is TRBV4-3, the J call TRBJ2-7; possible D gene TRBD1, 7 bases. There are 15 residues in the CDR3. CDR1 is LGHNA, CDR2 YSLEER, per germline. V dropped 0 bases and J dropped 5 bases, with 14 bases sitting between them. The CDR3 sequence: CASSQDRQGEDEQYF. CDR3 nucleotide sequence: TGCGCCAGCAGCCAAGATAGGCAGGGGGAGGACGAGCAGTACTTC.

As concerns this clone: Additional DNA sequences in this sample encode the identical CDR3. This chain joins TRBV27 and TRBJ2-1; D gene uncertain. V gave up 5 bases and J gave up 7 bases, with 6 bases separating them. The germline V gene encodes CDR1 MNHEY and CDR2 SMNVEV (reference sequence). The CDR3 totals 11 residues. CDR3 bases: TGTGCCAGCAGTCTAGGGAATGAGCAGTTCTTC. This sequence encodes CASSLGNEQFF.

The rearrangement links TRBV4-1 to TRBJ2-4; 9 bases map to TRBD1. CDR1 MGHRA and CDR2 YSYEKL come from the germline V gene. V lost 8 bases, J lost 5 bases, and 4 bases stayed unmatched. The CDR3 loop spans 13 amino acids. The CDR3 sequence is CASATGGENIQYF. CDR3 sequence (DNA): TGCGCCAGCGCGACAGGGGGGGAAAACATTCAGTACTTC.

The rearrangement joins TRBV27 to TRBJ2-7, with 12 bases identical to TRBD2. CDR3 size: 17 residues. Germline V gene lookup returns CDR1 MNHEY and CDR2 SMNVEV (reference sequence). J was trimmed by 0 bases and V by 2 bases; bases with no gene match: 5. The CDR3 bases are TGTGCCAGCAGTTTAAGGGGACTAGCGGGTAGCTCCTACGAGCAGTACTTC. Its translation is CASSLRGLAGSSYEQYF.

The chain joins TRBV2 to TRBJ2-7; D gene ambiguous. The CDR3 is made up of 15 amino acids. V was cut by 4 bases and J by 4 bases, with 17 bases left in between. CDR1 and CDR2 (germline): SNHLY, FYNNEI. The chain's CDR3 is CASSARYSSSYEQYF. The DNA for the CDR3 is TGTGCCAGCAGTGCCCGATACTCTAGTAGTTACGAGCAGTACTTC.

The chain uses TRBV6-1 and TRBJ2-5; 11 nucleotides agree with TRBD1. Trimming cost V 4 bases and J 4 bases; bases outside gene matches: 5. Per the germline V gene, CDR1 is MNHNS and CDR2 is SASEGT. The CDR3 spans 15 residues. This CDR3 is CASSARDRGGETQYF. DNA for the CDR3: TGTGCCAGCAGTGCCAGGGACAGGGGGGGAGAGACCCAGTACTTC.

This clone showed up just once. The chain links TRBV7-9 to TRBJ1-1; D is undetermined. Trimming removed 5 bases from V and 2 bases from J, with 6 bases in between. Germline CDR1 is SEHNR and CDR2 is FQNEAQ (reference sequence). There are 12 residues in the CDR3. The CDR3 protein is CASSGQNTEAFF. The CDR3 DNA is TGTGCCAGCAGCGGTCAAAACACTGAAGCTTTCTTT.

This clone is classed as medium-sized (0.01 to 0.1%). The chain recombines TRBV4-2 with TRBJ2-7; 10 bases are a match to TRBD1. The CDR3 runs to 15 residues. V was clipped by 1 base and J by 0 bases; unmatched bases: 0. In germline, CDR1 is LGHNA, CDR2 YNFKEQ. CDR3: CASSQGTGGSYEQYF. For the CDR3, the DNA is TGTGCCAGCAGCCAAGGGACAGGGGGCTCCTACGAGCAGTACTTC.

The chain links TRBV9 to TRBJ1-1; no firm D call. The CDR3 sequence is 14 residues long. Germline values: CDR1 SGDLS, CDR2 YYNGEE. The V and J ends lost 0 bases and 1 base respectively, with 7 bases between them. The CDR3 nucleotides read TGTGCCAGCAGCGTAGAGTGGAGGAACACTGAAGCTTTCTTT. Protein sequence: CASSVEWRNTEAFF.

The chain employs TRBV2 and TRBJ1-1; TRBD1 agrees at 8 bases. The J segment lost 5 bases and the V segment lost 3 bases, leaving 8 bases of the junction unmatched. This CDR3 comprises 15 residues. In germline, CDR1 is SNHLY, CDR2 FYNNEI. Here the CDR3 DNA reads TGTGCCAGCAGTGAGACGACAGGGGAAGTAACTGAAGCTTTCTTT. Its translation is CASSETTGEVTEAFF.